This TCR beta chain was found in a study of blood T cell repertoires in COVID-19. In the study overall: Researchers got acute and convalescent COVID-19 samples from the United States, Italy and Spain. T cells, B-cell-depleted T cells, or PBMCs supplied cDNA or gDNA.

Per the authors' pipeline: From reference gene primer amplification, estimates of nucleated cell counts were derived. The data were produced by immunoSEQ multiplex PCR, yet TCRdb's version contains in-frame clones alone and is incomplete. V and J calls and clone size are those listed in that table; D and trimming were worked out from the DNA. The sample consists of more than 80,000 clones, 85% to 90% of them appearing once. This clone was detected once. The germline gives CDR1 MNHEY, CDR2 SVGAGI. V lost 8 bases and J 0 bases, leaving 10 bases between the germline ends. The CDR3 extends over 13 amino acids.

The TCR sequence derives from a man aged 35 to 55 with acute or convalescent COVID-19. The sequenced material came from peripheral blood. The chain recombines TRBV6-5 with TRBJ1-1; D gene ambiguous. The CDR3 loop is CASEVIMNTEAFF. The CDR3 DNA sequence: TGTGCCAGCGAGGTCATCATGAACACTGAAGCTTTCTTT.